A single sample gave rise to the 22 T cell receptor beta chains below, sequenced in a study of blood T cells in healthy people across ages. Sample-barcoded 5' priming and a J-beta primer mix drove a second PCR of roughly 6 to 12 cycles. Using its own MiXCR run on the 5' RACE reads, TCRdb lists one record per CDR3 protein. Of some 1.4 million distinct CDR3 sequences in the sample, 42% were seen once. What was sequenced was blood. The source is a woman under 30 in good health.

This chain connects TRBV6-1 to TRBJ2-1; D remains unclear. CDR3 length equals 14 residues. In germline, CDR1 is MNHNS, CDR2 SASEGT. Trimming pared 0 bases from V and 10 bases from J, leaving 13 bases between. CDR3 residues: CASSEAQTIDEQFF. As DNA, the CDR3 is TGTGCCAGCAGTGAAGCCCAAACCATCGACGAGCAGTTCTTC.

This clonotype was detected only a few times. The chain employs TRBV4-1 and TRBJ2-2; possible D gene TRBD2, 5 bases. Germline CDR1 reads MGHRA; CDR2 reads YSYEKL. The CDR3 contains 15 residues. Trimming pared 0 bases from V and 3 bases from J, leaving 8 bases between. The CDR3 nucleotides are TGCGCCAGCAGCCAAGAGAGGGTTGACACCGGGGAGCTGTTTTTT. It is translated as CASSQERVDTGELFF.

The rearrangement joins TRBV20-1 to TRBJ2-1; 7 bases are a match to TRBD2. V dropped 5 bases and J dropped 10; count of bases not matched to a gene: 11. The germline V gene has CDR1 DFQATT and CDR2 SNEGSKA (reference sequence). The CDR3 is made up of 13 amino acids. The CDR3 reads CSAPGGVTYEQFF. DNA of the CDR3: TGCAGTGCTCCTGGGGGGGTTACCTACGAGCAGTTCTTC.

The chain combines TRBV5-1 with TRBJ2-3; 12 bases line up with TRBD2. The V segment lost 4 bases and the J segment 3 bases; nucleotides outside the gene matches: 6. Germline values: CDR1 SGHRS, CDR2 YFSETQ. CDR3 length equals 16 residues. CDR3 sequence reads: CASSIGLAGWTDTQYF. CDR3 bases: TGCGCCAGCAGCATAGGACTAGCGGGGTGGACAGATACGCAGTATTTT.

The chain links TRBV20-1 to TRBJ2-5; D is possibly TRBD1 (6 bases). The V gene's germline CDR1 is DFQATT and CDR2 SNEGSKA (reference sequence). Trimming took 5 bases from V and 11 from J, leaving 18 bases between them. The CDR3 runs to 12 residues. CDR3 nucleotide sequence: TGCAGTGCTGTGGGGGCGAGCGTTGAGCAGTACTTC. Translated, it gives CSAVGASVEQYF.

The chain couples TRBV20-1 to TRBJ2-5, with D perhaps matching TRBD1 or TRBD2 (5 bases each). The J call is doubtful: the DNA matches TRBJ2-7 better. CDR3 length: 14 residues. CDR1 DFQATT and CDR2 SNEGSKA come from the germline V gene (reference sequence). The CDR3 region is CSARPGTVGYEQYF. CDR3 sequence (DNA): TGCAGTGCTAGACCCGGGACGGTGGGCTACGAGCAGTACTTC.

The rearrangement uses TRBV12-3 or TRBV12-4 and TRBJ2-2; tentatively, D is TRBD1 or TRBD2 (5 bases each). The CDR3 has 16 residues. V was trimmed by 6 bases and J by 0 bases, leaving 14 bases between them. CDR3 residues: CASRPPGRPNTGELFF. CDR3 coding DNA: TGTGCCAGCAGACCCCCGGGACGCCCGAACACCGGGGAGCTGTTTTTT.

A word on this clonotype: Germline is not matched at one junction end, which may reflect a read error. This chain uses TRBV6-6 with TRBJ1-2; D gene ambiguous. Germline assignment: CDR1 MNHNY and CDR2 SVGAGI (reference sequence). The CDR3 totals 12 residues. CDR3 DNA sequence: TGTGCCAGCGGTACACTTAACTATGACTACACCTTC. It specifies CASGTLNYDYTF.

This clonotype was observed a handful of times. The chain carries TRBV2 and TRBJ2-2; 11 bases are shared with TRBD2. CDR1 and CDR2 (germline): SNHLY, FYNNEI. V was pared by 6 bases and J by 3 bases, with 3 bases of the junction left unmatched. The CDR3 is made up of 15 amino acids. CDR3 bases: TGTGCCAGCAGATTACTAGCGGGGGACACCGGGGAGCTGTTTTTT. It encodes CASRLLAGDTGELFF.

The chain is built from TRBV4-1 and TRBJ2-5; a possible D gene is TRBD1 (7 bases). The length of the CDR3 is 16 residues. V gave up 1 base and J gave up 11 bases, with 23 bases separating them. Germline lookup yields CDR1 MGHRA and CDR2 YSYEKL. The CDR3 sequence: CASSQGSQGGTGEQYF. CDR3 DNA sequence: TGCGCCAGCAGCCAAGGGAGTCAGGGGGGTACGGGGGAGCAGTACTTC.

This rearrangement joins TRBV20-1 to TRBJ1-4; the D is unclear. Trimming removed 0 bases at V and 8 bases at J, with 10 bases between. The CDR3 is made up of 13 amino acids. Germline V CDR1 and CDR2: DFQATT, SNEGSKA (reference sequence). For the CDR3, the DNA is TGCAGTGCTAGAGATCTTTCGGGGGAAAAACTGTTTTTT. Its translation is CSARDLSGEKLFF.

The J gene is TRBJ1-2, the V gene TRBV9; D call uncertain. The CDR3 has 15 amino acids. The ends were cut back, 3 bases at V and 4 bases at J, with 16 bases in the middle. Germline V gene sequence: CDR1 SGDLS, CDR2 YYNGEE. CDR3 region: CASSAGNYRGYGYTF. The CDR3 DNA sequence: TGTGCCAGCAGCGCCGGGAATTATCGGGGCTATGGCTACACCTTC.

This rearrangement joins TRBV20-1 to TRBJ1-4; the match to TRBD1 covers 8 bases. V lost 4 bases to trimming and J lost 5 bases; unmatched junction nucleotides: 3. Germline V CDR1 and CDR2: DFQATT, SNEGSKA (reference sequence). The CDR3 is 13 amino acids. CDR3 DNA sequence: TGCAGTGCTACCGGACAGGGAAATGAAAAACTGTTTTTT. Protein product: CSATGQGNEKLFF.

This clonotype has just a few counts. This chain connects TRBV6-1 to TRBJ1-5; D is unresolved. Germline V CDR1 and CDR2: MNHNS, SASEGT. The CDR3 runs 16 residues. Trimming cost V 2 bases and J 9 bases, with 20 bases left between them. CDR3 DNA: TGTGCCAGCAGTGAATGGTCTAGACCCTTGTATAGGCCCCAGCATTTT. Amino acids: CASSEWSRPLYRPQHF.

The chain uses TRBV5-5 and TRBJ2-5; D unclear. The V end was cut by 2 bases, the J end by 5 bases, with 10 bases between. Per germline, CDR1 SGHKS and CDR2 YYEKEE (reference sequence). The CDR3 is made up of 13 amino acids. In nucleotides, the CDR3 is TGTGCCAGCAGCTTAGGGTTGTTTGAGACCCAGTACTTC. This translates into CASSLGLFETQYF.

CDR3 nucleotide sequence: TGCAGTGTAGGGGGCTCTAATGAAAAACTGTTTTTT. This translates into CSVGGSNEKLFF. The chain carries TRBV20-1 and TRBJ1-4, with 7 bases that match TRBD1. The V and J ends lost 7 bases and 3 bases, in that order; junction bases with no gene match: 2. Germline assignment: CDR1 DFQATT and CDR2 SNEGSKA (reference sequence). This CDR3 has 12 residues.

The chain recombines TRBV20-1 with TRBJ1-5; D is unresolved. The CDR3 sequence is 13 residues long. CDR1 is DFQATT and CDR2 is SNEGSKA in the germline V gene (reference sequence). V was clipped by 1 base and J by 7 bases, with 11 bases between them. The CDR3 sequence: CSARGASDQPQHF. In DNA form, the CDR3 reads TGCAGTGCTAGAGGAGCCAGCGACCAGCCCCAGCATTTT.

V usage is TRBV20-1 and J usage is TRBJ2-2; D gene ambiguous. The germline CDR1 and CDR2 sequences are DFQATT and SNEGSKA (reference sequence). V lost 3 bases and J lost 6, with 17 bases in between. This CDR3 has 15 amino acids. CDR3 coding DNA: TGCAGTGCTAGCCCCGGACCTGGGCAGTCCGGGGAGCTGTTTTTT. Protein product: CSASPGPGQSGELFF.

This clonotype has more than one count but fewer than ten. The chain carries TRBV14 and TRBJ1-2; a possible D gene is TRBD1 (5 bases). Trimming took 3 bases from V and 1 from J, leaving 24 bases between them. CDR1 and CDR2 from the germline V gene are SGHDN and FVKESK. The CDR3 loop spans 19 amino acids. The CDR3 DNA reads TGTGCCAGCAGCCATAGTCACGGGGACGGTTCCCCCATTAACTATGGCTACACCTTC. This sequence encodes CASSHSHGDGSPINYGYTF.

The V gene is TRBV20-1, the J gene TRBJ2-3; 11 bases fit TRBD2. The CDR3 spans 15 residues. The germline gives CDR1 DFQATT, CDR2 SNEGSKA (reference sequence). V was clipped by 5 bases and J by 2 bases; unmatched bases: 6. The chain's CDR3 is CSASRLAGTTDTQYF. CDR3 nucleotides: TGCAGTGCTTCCCGACTAGCGGGGACCACAGATACGCAGTATTTT.

This chain links TRBV6-1 with TRBJ2-3; perhaps TRBD2 as D (6 bases). From germline, CDR1 is MNHNS and CDR2 SASEGT. This CDR3 comprises 17 residues. The V end was cut by 1 base, the J end by 4 bases, with 18 bases between. The CDR3: CASSEVSPGVRADTQYF. DNA for the CDR3: TGTGCCAGCAGTGAAGTATCCCCGGGAGTTCGGGCAGATACGCAGTATTTT.

This sequence joins TRBV20-1 and TRBJ2-1; D uncertain. The germline V and J ends were trimmed by 4 bases and 0 bases, with 10 bases remaining between them. From germline, CDR1 is DFQATT and CDR2 SNEGSKA (reference sequence). CDR3 length: 14 amino acids. Here the CDR3 DNA reads TGCAGTGCTACCCTGGCTAGCTCCTACAATGAGCAGTTCTTC. It codes for CSATLASSYNEQFF.